This TCR beta chain was recorded in a study of T cell responses to AZD1222 COVID-19 vaccine. This CDR3 spans 14 amino acids. V was clipped by 3 bases and J by 3 bases, with 12 bases between them. Germline assignment: CDR1 SGHRS and CDR2 YFSETQ. Assay: immunoSEQ multiplex PCR; the TCRdb copy retains only in-frame clones and omits some. Among some 89,000 clones listed, around nine tenths were seen once. The V and J genes are TRBV5-1 and TRBJ1-1; maybe TRBD1 (6 bases). This sample comprised peripheral blood, obtained on day 0 of AZD1222 vaccination. The sequence was collected from an adult in good health. The CDR3 coding sequence is TGCGCCAGCAGCTGGGGGCCTGGGGACACTGAAGCTTTCTTT. It is translated as CASSWGPGDTEAFF.